This T cell receptor (beta chain) is from a study of T cells in tumors after PD-1 blockade. Study information: During anti-PD-1 treatment, some patients continued daily vismodegib 150 mg.

Sequenced by immunoSEQ multiplex PCR; TCRdb stores in-frame clones only, minus some. The data show about 33,000 clones, around four fifths seen once. V lost 4 bases, J lost 1 base, and 10 bases lay in between. Germline V gene lookup returns CDR1 MNHEY and CDR2 SVGAGI. This CDR3 comprises 15 residues. Worth noting for this clone: Its antigen is unidentified.

Study observations and caveats: Peripheral recruitment is suggested, as some novel exhausted tumor clones were in pre-treatment blood.

The source was PBMCs, collected before anti-PD-1 treatment. The receptor comes from a human donor with basal cell carcinoma. J is TRBJ2-2 and V is TRBV6-5; D is uncertain. The CDR3 coding sequence is TGTGCCAGCAGTTTCGGCACGCAGAACACCGGGGAGCTGTTTTTT. Amino acids: CASSFGTQNTGELFF.